The sequence of this T cell receptor beta chain was determined in a study of T cells in Graves' hyperthyroidism and ophthalmopathy. Study summary: The blood sample was taken at first diagnosis, before treatment began. Study-level points and caveats: Blood also contained most expanded thyroid clonotypes above 0.001. The model predicted ophthalmopathy a median roughly six months before onset.

Details on this clonotype: What it recognizes is unknown.

TCR beta CDR3 regions were amplified from RNA. First-round RT-PCR of the TCR CDR3 relied on the HTBI primer set. One entry per CDR3 protein results from TCRdb running MiXCR on the multiplex PCR reads. The data contain roughly 61,000 distinct CDR3 sequences, approximately 53% of them singletons. The receptor's source is a woman aged 60-75 years with Graves' ophthalmopathy. Sequenced material: blood.

The CDR3 loop reads CSGGQGASYEQYF. The CDR3 DNA sequence: TGCAGCGGAGGACAGGGGGCATCCTACGAGCAGTACTTC. The V and J genes are TRBV29-1 and TRBJ2-7; 11 bases fit TRBD1. The CDR3 extends over 13 amino acids. The junction had 3 bases not matched to a gene; V was cut back by 7 bases and J by 1 base. CDR1 and CDR2 (germline): SQVTM, ANQGSEA.